The present TCR beta chain was sequenced within a study of neoadjuvant anti-PD-1 for oral cavity cancer (dated by TCRdb to the early 2020s). For the study in its entirety: Patients mostly received three to four biweekly doses of nivolumab at 3 mg/kg before curative-intent surgical resection. There were more than 10 patients in the parent correlative cohort, and the response rate was less than 40%. Patients who did not progress were given a fourth nivolumab dose at about day 43 and had definitive surgical resection on days 50-56. Under RECIST 1.1, patients with complete response, partial response or stable disease were classed as responders, and patients with progression were classed as non-responders.

The research as a whole found: The TCR analyses had only a few patients in each response group, and the authors called for validation in larger cohorts. Higher pretreatment blood TCRbeta clonality and lower post-treatment tumor TCRbeta clonality were correlated with higher pretreatment blood Treg/Th17 ratios. After neoadjuvant nivolumab, significantly higher T cell clonality (Gini index) was found within PBMCs in non-responders than in responders.

The sample's time point label, decoded: before neoadjuvant nivolumab. Patients had been newly diagnosed with stage II-IVA oral cavity squamous cell carcinoma, and no prior systemic or radiation treatment had been given to the patients. The cohort consisted of patients with HPV-negative, locally advanced oral cavity squamous cell carcinoma. Peripheral blood mononuclear cells were analyzed directly, without maintenance or expansion in culture. Samples came from a longitudinal correlative study of a single-arm phase II trial of neoadjuvant nivolumab in oral cavity squamous cell carcinoma. Subject-matched pre- and post-treatment PBMCs and tumors from three responders and three non-responders were subjected to genomic DNA-based TCRbeta sequencing. Peripheral blood mononuclear cells were collected once before nivolumab treatment and again after treatment, at the time of surgery. Genomic DNA was isolated from PBMCs using the Maxwell RSC DNA from Cells kit.

On this clone itself: Its recognized antigen is unknown. Base quality data are lacking; no much larger clone is found one base away.

Measured from the cysteine to the phenylalanine, the CDR3 is 15 residues long. Of the read, only the CDR3 DNA is kept; its 45 bases are in frame from base 1. Relative to germline, V is 5 bases shorter and J is 8 bases shorter, with 19 bases between their ends. Per the germline V gene, MDHEN is the CDR1 and SYDVKM is the CDR2. For deep sequencing, each PBMC sample was run in six replicates, with libraries mostly built from 400 to 550 ng of input genomic DNA. TCRbeta libraries were prepared with the immunoSEQ hsTCRbeta kit according to the manufacturer's instructions. Sequencing of the completed libraries took place using an Illumina NovaSeq 6000 S4 flow cell after they had been pooled to about 3.2 nM. As for the original processing: The immunoSEQ Analyzer handled quality control and preprocessing of the raw data. The analysis was limited to productive rearrangements, and each clonotype was defined by a unique CDR3 amino acid sequence. Repertoire clonality was estimated as the Gini-Simpson index, which was calculated using the R package tcR. Student's t test was used to compare Gini indices, and Pearson correlation was used to assess associations with tumor size change. In its TCRdb copy, this immuneACCESS table keeps in-frame sequences only and misses some clones. Where compared with another copy, unresolved V genes explain less than half of these, and the others have no known cause. V, J and clone size derive from that table, while D and trimming were established from the DNA sequence. The sample contains tens of thousands of clones, approximately 82% of them found a single time. Of the sample, 3% to 4% is held by the ten largest clones.

The chain is made from TRBV28 and TRBJ1-5, with no reliable assignment of the D segment. This TCR came from a person aged 40 to 85 with oral cavity squamous cell carcinoma. Here the sequenced sample was PBMCs, taken before nivolumab (anti-PD-1) treatment. DNA sequence: TGTGCCAGCAGTCCGCCATGGGCTCTACGGGAGCCCCAGCATTTT. It codes for CASSPPWALREPQHF. The full variable domain, completed from the reference TRBV28 and TRBJ1-5 proteins outside the CDR3, reads DVKVTQSSRYLVKRTGEKVFLECVQDMDHENMFWYRQDPGLGLRLIYFSYDVKMKEKGDIPEGYSVSREKKERFSLILESASTNQTSMYLCASSPPWALREPQHFGDGTRLSIL.